This is a list of T cell receptor beta chains from one sample in a study of post-analysis software for immune sequencing data. TCRdb re-derived calls from the PCR reads in MiXCR, one entry per CDR3 protein. The sample lists fewer than 900,000 distinct CDR3 sequences; 40% to 55% were seen once. The sequenced sample consisted of blood. These receptors were collected from a girl under 18 with multiple sclerosis. Both conserved end residues are part of each CDR3. Each record gives: J gene, V gene, clone size, D gene, CDR3 protein, CDR3 DNA. A D gene is named only where the DNA matches it firmly. Clone sizes are given selectively: once, few, many, or a class where the clone is expanded.

J gene: TRBJ1-1; V gene: TRBV3-1; clone size: -; D gene: -; CDR3 protein: CASSQVVGFEAFF; CDR3 DNA: TGTGCCAGCAGCCAAGTAGTTGGGTTTGAAGCTTTCTTT
J gene: TRBJ2-6; V gene: TRBV7-3; clone size: few; D gene: -; CDR3 protein: CASSSRVASGANVLTF; CDR3 DNA: TGTGCCAGCAGCTCCCGGGTGGCTTCTGGGGCCAACGTCCTGACTTTC
J gene: TRBJ2-5; V gene: TRBV2; clone size: few; D gene: -; CDR3 protein: CASTLDSRGTQYF; CDR3 DNA: TGTGCCAGCACCCTAGATTCTAGGGGGACCCAGTACTTC
J gene: TRBJ2-3; V gene: TRBV5-1; clone size: -; D gene: TRBD2; CDR3 protein: CASRQTGLAGSTDTQYF; CDR3 DNA: TGCGCCAGCAGACAGACGGGACTAGCGGGATCCACAGATACGCAGTATTTT
J gene: TRBJ2-3; V gene: TRBV20-1; clone size: -; D gene: TRBD1; CDR3 protein: CSAEDRGRDTDTQYF; CDR3 DNA: TGCAGTGCTGAAGACAGGGGGCGGGATACAGATACGCAGTATTTT
J gene: TRBJ1-1; V gene: TRBV7-9; clone size: few; D gene: -; CDR3 protein: CASSLGWQTEAFF; CDR3 DNA: TGTGCCAGCAGCTTAGGATGGCAGACTGAAGCTTTCTTT
J gene: TRBJ2-7; V gene: TRBV7-3; clone size: -; D gene: -; CDR3 protein: CASSPNQGSEQYF; CDR3 DNA: TGTGCCAGCAGCCCAAATCAGGGGAGCGAGCAGTACTTC
J gene: TRBJ2-5; V gene: TRBV10-3; clone size: few; D gene: -; CDR3 protein: CAISPGTHDQETQYF; CDR3 DNA: TGTGCCATCAGCCCCGGGACACACGACCAAGAGACCCAGTACTTC
J gene: TRBJ1-2; V gene: TRBV13; clone size: few; D gene: -; CDR3 protein: CASSSAGGLYTF; CDR3 DNA: TGTGCCAGCAGCTCTGCGGGGGGACTCTACACCTTC
J gene: TRBJ2-1; V gene: TRBV7-2; clone size: -; D gene: TRBD2; CDR3 protein: CASRPHRVLLAGPYNEQFF; CDR3 DNA: TGTGCCAGCAGGCCTCACAGGGTTCTACTAGCGGGACCCTACAATGAGCAGTTCTTC
J gene: TRBJ1-2; V gene: TRBV7-2; clone size: few; D gene: TRBD1; CDR3 protein: CASSSTRDRGDGYTF; CDR3 DNA: TGTGCCAGCAGCTCTACCCGGGACAGGGGGGATGGCTACACCTTC
J gene: TRBJ2-4; V gene: TRBV5-5; clone size: -; D gene: -; CDR3 protein: CASSLAGSSVAKNIQYF; CDR3 DNA: TGTGCCAGCAGCTTGGCCGGTTCTAGCGTGGCCAAAAACATTCAGTACTTC
J gene: TRBJ2-1; V gene: TRBV20-1; clone size: -; D gene: TRBD2; CDR3 protein: CSARAIAGGQGEQFF; CDR3 DNA: TGCAGTGCCAGAGCAATAGCGGGAGGGCAGGGTGAGCAGTTCTTC
J gene: TRBJ2-5; V gene: TRBV28; clone size: -; D gene: -; CDR3 protein: CASRPTRRVETQYF; CDR3 DNA: TGTGCCAGCAGGCCAACTAGGAGGGTTGAGACCCAGTACTTC
J gene: TRBJ2-1; V gene: TRBV20-1; clone size: -; D gene: -; CDR3 protein: CSARDPRGFNEQFF; CDR3 DNA: TGCAGTGCTAGAGATCCGCGGGGATTCAATGAGCAGTTCTTC
J gene: TRBJ2-7; V gene: TRBV10-3; clone size: -; D gene: -; CDR3 protein: CAISERVPEQYF; CDR3 DNA: TGTGCCATCAGTGAAAGGGTCCCCGAGCAGTACTTC
J gene: TRBJ2-1; V gene: TRBV20-1; clone size: -; D gene: TRBD2; CDR3 protein: CSAPKRDYGSYNEQFF; CDR3 DNA: TGCAGTGCCCCCAAACGGGACTACGGCTCCTACAATGAGCAGTTCTTC
J gene: TRBJ1-1; V gene: TRBV15; clone size: -; D gene: TRBD1; CDR3 protein: CATSRATGVNTEAFF; CDR3 DNA: TGTGCCACCAGCAGAGCGACAGGGGTGAACACTGAAGCTTTCTTT
J gene: TRBJ1-1; V gene: TRBV20-1; clone size: once; D gene: -; CDR3 protein: CSASRPGAAEAFF; CDR3 DNA: TGCAGTGCCTCCCGGCCGGGGGCGGCTGAAGCTTTCTTT
J gene: TRBJ1-6; V gene: TRBV4-3; clone size: -; D gene: -; CDR3 protein: CASSQDQSYNSPLHF; CDR3 DNA: TGCGCCAGCAGCCAAGATCAGTCCTATAATTCACCCCTCCACTTT
J gene: TRBJ2-7; V gene: TRBV7-3; clone size: many; D gene: TRBD1; CDR3 protein: CASSLDGTGAYEQYF; CDR3 DNA: TGTGCCAGCAGCTTAGATGGGACAGGGGCTTACGAGCAGTACTTC
J gene: TRBJ1-2; V gene: TRBV21-1; clone size: -; D gene: -; CDR3 protein: CASSKWLNYGYTF; CDR3 DNA: TGTGCCAGCAGCAAATGGCTTAACTATGGCTACACCTTC
J gene: TRBJ2-7; V gene: TRBV29-1; clone size: few; D gene: -; CDR3 protein: CSVDGGRGIGYEQYF; CDR3 DNA: TGCAGCGTTGATGGGGGTCGAGGGATCGGATACGAGCAGTACTTC
J gene: TRBJ2-5; V gene: TRBV29-1; clone size: few; D gene: -; CDR3 protein: CSTRGGINNEQYF; CDR3 DNA: TGCAGCACCCGAGGGGGGATTAACAATGAGCAGTACTTC
J gene: TRBJ2-7; V gene: TRBV12-3/TRBV12-4; clone size: few; D gene: TRBD1; CDR3 protein: CASSLGLGTGRYEQYF; CDR3 DNA: TGTGCCAGCAGTTTGGGCCTAGGGACAGGGCGCTACGAGCAGTACTTC
J gene: TRBJ2-3; V gene: TRBV28; clone size: -; D gene: -; CDR3 protein: CASSSYTQYF; CDR3 DNA: TGTGCCAGCAGTTCCTATACGCAGTATTTT
J gene: TRBJ2-1; V gene: TRBV12-3/TRBV12-4; clone size: -; D gene: -; CDR3 protein: CASGHGSSPNEQFF; CDR3 DNA: TGTGCCAGCGGCCACGGGAGTTCCCCCAATGAGCAGTTCTTC
J gene: TRBJ2-3; V gene: TRBV6-6; clone size: -; D gene: TRBD1; CDR3 protein: CASSSADRRGTVDTQYF; CDR3 DNA: TGTGCCAGCAGTTCCGCGGACAGGAGAGGGACCGTGGATACGCAGTATTTT
J gene: TRBJ2-7; V gene: TRBV11-2; clone size: few; D gene: -; CDR3 protein: CASTTSLESYEQYF; CDR3 DNA: TGTGCCAGCACAACCTCACTTGAGTCCTACGAGCAGTACTTC
J gene: TRBJ2-5; V gene: TRBV29-1; clone size: -; D gene: TRBD1; CDR3 protein: CGVNTGGSETQYF; CDR3 DNA: TGCGGCGTGAATACAGGGGGCTCTGAGACCCAGTACTTC
J gene: TRBJ1-2; V gene: TRBV15; clone size: -; D gene: -; CDR3 protein: CATSREEFANYGYTF; CDR3 DNA: TGTGCCACCAGCAGAGAGGAGTTCGCTAACTATGGCTACACCTTC
J gene: TRBJ2-3; V gene: TRBV9; clone size: -; D gene: TRBD2; CDR3 protein: CASSVNSRRTSGPGTDTQYF; CDR3 DNA: TGTGCCAGCAGCGTAAACTCCCGGAGGACTAGCGGACCTGGCACAGATACGCAGTATTTT
J gene: TRBJ2-3; V gene: TRBV5-5; clone size: -; D gene: -; CDR3 protein: CASSLEWQAHGTDTQYF; CDR3 DNA: TGTGCCAGCAGCTTGGAGTGGCAGGCCCACGGCACAGATACGCAGTATTTT
J gene: TRBJ1-2; V gene: TRBV6-2/TRBV6-3; clone size: -; D gene: -; CDR3 protein: CASSQGLPYGYTF; CDR3 DNA: TGTGCCAGCAGCCAGGGACTCCCGTATGGCTACACCTTC
J gene: TRBJ2-3; V gene: TRBV27; clone size: few; D gene: TRBD2; CDR3 protein: CASSVLAGADTQYF; CDR3 DNA: TGTGCCAGCAGTGTACTAGCGGGAGCGGATACGCAGTATTTT
J gene: TRBJ2-7; V gene: TRBV7-2; clone size: -; D gene: TRBD2; CDR3 protein: CASSSGLAGGLTYEQYF; CDR3 DNA: TGTGCCAGCAGCTCAGGACTAGCGGGAGGCCTGACCTACGAGCAGTACTTC
J gene: TRBJ1-2; V gene: TRBV28; clone size: -; D gene: -; CDR3 protein: CASSLPGAREGYTF; CDR3 DNA: TGTGCCAGCAGTTTACCGGGGGCGCGGGAGGGCTACACCTTC
J gene: TRBJ2-1; V gene: TRBV4-1; clone size: -; D gene: TRBD2; CDR3 protein: CASTSETYNEQFF; CDR3 DNA: TGCGCCAGTACTAGCGAGACCTACAATGAGCAGTTCTTC
J gene: TRBJ2-1; V gene: TRBV20-1; clone size: -; D gene: -; CDR3 protein: CSAPDSGSTHNEQFF; CDR3 DNA: TGCAGTGCCCCCGATAGCGGCTCAACCCACAATGAGCAGTTCTTC
J gene: TRBJ2-7; V gene: TRBV3-1; clone size: -; D gene: TRBD1; CDR3 protein: CASSRRDRGSEQYF; CDR3 DNA: TGTGCCAGCAGCCGTCGGGACAGGGGAAGCGAGCAGTACTTC
J gene: TRBJ2-5; V gene: TRBV14; clone size: -; D gene: TRBD2; CDR3 protein: CASSPTQLAGEFGETQYF; CDR3 DNA: TGTGCCAGCAGCCCGACCCAACTAGCGGGAGAATTCGGGGAGACCCAGTACTTC
J gene: TRBJ2-7; V gene: TRBV18; clone size: -; D gene: TRBD2; CDR3 protein: CASSPLVSLAGTYEQYF; CDR3 DNA: TGTGCCAGCTCACCACTCGTGTCACTAGCGGGGACCTACGAGCAGTACTTC
J gene: TRBJ2-1; V gene: TRBV5-1; clone size: -; D gene: TRBD2; CDR3 protein: CASSLASGSPLKYNEQFF; CDR3 DNA: TGCGCCAGCAGCTTGGCTAGCGGTAGTCCCCTTAAATACAATGAGCAGTTCTTC
J gene: TRBJ2-1; V gene: TRBV4-3; clone size: -; D gene: -; CDR3 protein: CASSHPVGSEQFF; CDR3 DNA: TGCGCCAGCAGCCATCCCGTAGGGAGTGAGCAGTTCTTC
J gene: TRBJ1-1; V gene: TRBV4-3; clone size: few; D gene: -; CDR3 protein: CASSQDYNTEAFF; CDR3 DNA: TGCGCCAGCAGCCAGGATTATAATACTGAAGCTTTCTTT
J gene: TRBJ2-7; V gene: TRBV27; clone size: -; D gene: -; CDR3 protein: CAGGPTRGAYEQYF; CDR3 DNA: TGTGCCGGCGGACCCACTCGCGGAGCTTACGAGCAGTACTTC
J gene: TRBJ2-3; V gene: TRBV6-5; clone size: few; D gene: -; CDR3 protein: CASIGVGSDTQYF; CDR3 DNA: TGTGCCAGCATCGGGGTAGGGTCAGATACGCAGTATTTT
J gene: TRBJ1-1; V gene: TRBV29-1; clone size: -; D gene: -; CDR3 protein: CSVEAMTGGWVNTEAFF; CDR3 DNA: TGCAGCGTTGAAGCAATGACCGGGGGGTGGGTGAACACTGAAGCTTTCTTT
J gene: TRBJ2-3; V gene: TRBV9; clone size: few; D gene: TRBD2; CDR3 protein: CASSVAGSGSGDTQYF; CDR3 DNA: TGTGCCAGCAGCGTAGCCGGTAGCGGGAGCGGAGATACGCAGTATTTT